This T cell receptor beta chain was sequenced during a study of cytotoxic CD8 clonotypes in ibrutinib-treated CLL. Here immunoSEQ multiplex PCR was the method, and the copy in TCRdb shows in-frame clones only, minus some. Found here are 300,000 to 350,000 clones, more than 65% of them singletons; the top ten hold under 8.5%. V was cut by 3 bases and J by 8 bases, with 11 bases left in between. The length of the CDR3 is 12 residues. Per germline, CDR1 SGDLS and CDR2 YYNGEE. The sequence was obtained from a human donor with chronic lymphocytic leukemia. The sequences come from PBMCs, collected before ibrutinib treatment. This chain links TRBV9 with TRBJ1-1; D is possibly TRBD1 (5 bases). This CDR3 reads CASSAQDREAFF. CDR3 nucleotide sequence: TGTGCCAGCAGCGCACAGGACCGGGAAGCTTTCTTT.